The 26 T cell receptor beta chains below were found in one sample sequenced in a study of monozygotic twins with inflammatory bowel disease. With the 5' RACE reads reprocessed, TCRdb shows one record per CDR3 protein and no DNA. The sample includes hundreds of thousands of distinct CDR3 sequences. Sequenced material: blood. These receptors came from a human donor with ulcerative colitis or Crohn's disease, or a healthy co-twin of an affected twin (not recorded which).

J is TRBJ2-1 and V is TRBV18. This CDR3 has 13 residues. Germline V gene lookup returns CDR1 KGHSH and CDR2 LQKENI. CDR3: CASRAWESNEQFF.

V usage is TRBV12-3 or TRBV12-4 and J usage is TRBJ1-5; TCRdb reports TRBD1, a call that lacks DNA to check it against. The length of the CDR3 is 13 residues. CDR3: CASTTGRNQPQHF.

This chain joins TRBV11-2 and TRBJ2-7; TCRdb picks TRBD1, but there is no DNA to check that call. Germline assignment: CDR1 SGHAT and CDR2 FQNNGV. The CDR3 length is 14 residues. The CDR3 sequence is CASTSQGGYYEQYF.

The V and J genes are TRBV6-6 and TRBJ2-7. The CDR3 has 12 amino acids. Germline CDR1 MNHNY, CDR2 SVGAGI (reference sequence). The chain's CDR3 is CASSSQTYEQYF.

The J gene is TRBJ1-2, the V gene TRBV24-1; lacking DNA, the TRBD1 call made by TCRdb goes unchecked. The CDR3 sequence is 17 residues long. CDR1 is KGHDR and CDR2 is SFDVKD in the germline V gene. Here the CDR3 reads CATSDFQGDRGNYGYTF.

The chain links TRBV9 to TRBJ2-7; TCRdb proposes TRBD1, but this gene call is untestable without DNA. Germline V gene sequence: CDR1 SGDLS, CDR2 YYNGEE. This CDR3 has 16 residues. CDR3 in amino acids: CASSVGGQEETNEQYF.

This chain links TRBV7-9 with TRBJ1-2. There are 16 residues in the CDR3. Germline V gives CDR1 SEHNR, CDR2 FQNEAQ (reference sequence). CDR3: CASSPDLTPRNYGYTF.

The chain uses TRBV4-1 and TRBJ1-5; the D gene TCRdb calls, TRBD1, cannot be checked with no DNA. Per the germline V gene, CDR1 is MGHRA and CDR2 is YSYEKL. The CDR3 has 15 amino acids. The CDR3 protein is CASRVNQGSNQPQHF.

The chain has TRBV2 and TRBJ2-1; the D call of TRBD1 rests on TCRdb alone, since no DNA is present to check it. The CDR3 has 16 residues. Germline CDR1 reads SNHLY; CDR2 reads FYNNEI. The CDR3 loop is CASREGRFSGYNEQFF.

The gene calls are TRBV20-1 and TRBJ1-2; lacking DNA, the TRBD1 call made by TCRdb goes unchecked. The CDR3 totals 15 residues. CDR1 and CDR2 from the germline V gene are DFQATT and SNEGSKA (reference sequence). The CDR3 loop reads CSARGLGTGDHVYTF.

The chain employs TRBV5-1 and TRBJ1-2; as DNA is missing, the TRBD1 call by TCRdb cannot be tested. The germline gives CDR1 SGHRS, CDR2 YFSETQ. This CDR3 contains 13 residues. The CDR3 protein is CASSIDRGRVYTF.

The J gene is TRBJ2-5, the V gene TRBV7-2. The germline gives CDR1 SGHTA, CDR2 FQGNSA. The CDR3 loop spans 14 amino acids. CDR3 sequence reads: CASSSTGWGETQYF.

The V call is TRBV30, the J call TRBJ2-7. The CDR3 has 11 amino acids. Germline V CDR1 and CDR2: GTSNPN, SVGIG (reference sequence). The CDR3 reads CACSGSYEQYF. Filled out from reference TRBV30 and TRBJ2-7, the complete variable domain reads SQTIHQWPATLVQPVGSPLSLECTVEGTSNPNLYWYRQAAGRGLQLLFYSVGIGQISSEVPQNLSASRPQDRQFILSSKKLLLSDSGFYLCACSGSYEQYFGPGTRLTVT.

The genes are TRBV20-1 and TRBJ2-3; TCRdb gives TRBD2 as the D gene, but with no DNA this cannot be confirmed. The V gene's germline CDR1 is DFQATT and CDR2 SNEGSKA (reference sequence). The CDR3 is made up of 17 amino acids. CDR3 in amino acids: CSARDSGTSGGMYTQYF.

This rearrangement joins TRBV3-1 to TRBJ2-2; there is no DNA to check the TCRdb D call of TRBD1. The germline CDR1 and CDR2 sequences are LGHDT and YNNKEL (reference sequence). This CDR3 has 17 residues. The chain's CDR3 is CASSRAGSPRRTGELFF. Filled out from reference TRBV3-1 and TRBJ2-2, the complete variable domain reads DTAVSQTPKYLVTQMGNDKSIKCEQNLGHDTMYWYKQDSKKFLKIMFSYNNKELIINETVPNRFSPKSPDKAHLNLHINSLELGDSAVYFCASSRAGSPRRTGELFFGEGSRLTVL.

This chain connects TRBV5-1 to TRBJ2-3; TCRdb returns TRBD2, unconfirmable since there is no DNA. Germline V CDR1 and CDR2: SGHRS, YFSETQ. This CDR3 has 16 amino acids. CDR3 sequence reads: CASSPDPSGRTDTQYF. Using reference TRBV5-1 and TRBJ2-3 for the parts outside the CDR3, the full variable domain is KAGVTQTPRYLIKTRGQQVTLSCSPISGHRSVSWYQQTPGQGLQFLFEYFSETQRNKGNFPGRFSGRQFSNSRSEMNVSTLELGDSALYLCASSPDPSGRTDTQYFGPGTRLTVL.

The V call is TRBV5-1, the J call TRBJ2-1; the TCRdb call, TRBD2, lacks DNA for checking. The length of the CDR3 is 17 residues. Germline assignment: CDR1 SGHRS and CDR2 YFSETQ. CDR3 sequence: CASSLVPQREPGNEQFF.

This chain uses TRBV6-2 or TRBV6-3 with TRBJ2-7; TCRdb lists TRBD1, though no DNA is available to test this call. The CDR3 covers 14 residues. CDR1 and CDR2 (germline): MNHEY, SVGEGT. The CDR3: CASSYNPGVYEQYF.

The chain couples TRBV29-1 to TRBJ1-5; TCRdb proposes TRBD1, but this gene call is untestable without DNA. The CDR3 spans 14 residues. Germline loops: CDR1 SQVTM, CDR2 ANQGSEA. The CDR3: CSVAAGGGNQPQHF.

The genes are TRBV20-1 and TRBJ1-1; TCRdb gives TRBD1 as the D gene, but with no DNA this cannot be confirmed. This CDR3 is built from 13 residues. Germline V lookup: CDR1 DFQATT, CDR2 SNEGSKA (reference sequence). The CDR3 here is CSARTDQGTEAFF.

This sequence joins TRBV7-6 and TRBJ2-1; TCRdb indicates TRBD2, and absent DNA this call remains unverified. The CDR3 is made up of 18 amino acids. Germline loops: CDR1 SGHVS, CDR2 FNYEAQ. The CDR3 sequence is CASSLGTSALSSYNEQFF.

This chain connects TRBV7-3 to TRBJ2-6. The CDR3 totals 16 residues. Germline CDR1 reads SGHTA; CDR2 reads FQGTGA. CDR3 in amino acids: CASSPNPAIGANVLTF.

The chain is built from TRBV7-9 and TRBJ1-1; no DNA is available, so the TRBD1 call from TCRdb remains unchecked. Germline V gene sequence: CDR1 SEHNR, CDR2 FQNEAQ (reference sequence). The CDR3 length is 17 residues. The CDR3 loop is CASSLQGQGRWDTEAFF. The whole variable domain, remainder taken from reference TRBV7-9 and TRBJ1-1, is DTGVSQNPRHKITKRGQNVTFRCDPISEHNRLYWYRQTLGQGPEFLTYFQNEAQLEKSRLLSDRFSAERPKGSFSTLEIQRTEQGDSAMYLCASSLQGQGRWDTEAFFGQGTRLTVV.

The J gene is TRBJ2-2, the V gene TRBV15. There are 12 residues in the CDR3. Germline CDR1 reads LNHNV; CDR2 reads YYDKDF (reference sequence). The CDR3 protein is CATSRETGELFF.

The chain uses TRBV12-3 or TRBV12-4 and TRBJ2-1; TCRdb's D call, TRBD1, is unchecked because there is no DNA. The CDR3 totals 14 residues. CDR3 protein: CASSPGTYPNGQFF.

The chain combines TRBV10-3 with TRBJ2-1; TCRdb returns TRBD1, unconfirmable since there is no DNA. Germline V gene sequence: CDR1 ENHRY, CDR2 SYGVKD. The CDR3 loop spans 12 amino acids. CDR3 region: CAISERDKNQFF.